These 18 T cell receptor beta chains came from one sample sequenced in a study of cytomegalovirus exposure and HLA in healthy donors. Primers: 60 Vbeta forward and 13 Jbeta reverse. Sequencing was performed with immunoSEQ multiplex PCR; in TCRdb, only in-frame clones are kept and a portion is missing. Altogether 100,000 to 150,000 clones are present, roughly four fifths being singletons, with the ten largest covering roughly 1.2%. The sequencing input was PBMCs. These receptors were obtained from a girl between 2 and 10 years old in good health and CMV-seronegative.

This sequence joins TRBV27 and TRBJ2-1, with 11 bases fitting TRBD2. Germline V gene data show CDR1 as MNHEY and CDR2 as SMNVEV (reference sequence). CDR3 length equals 16 residues. Trimming took 9 bases from V and 10 from J; bases not matched to a gene: 17. The CDR3 protein is CASTKAGTSGFSEQFF. As DNA, the CDR3 is TGTGCCAGTACAAAAGCCGGGACTAGCGGCTTCTCGGAGCAGTTCTTC.

This rearrangement joins TRBV2 to TRBJ1-6, with D perhaps TRBD1 (6 bases). Trimming cost V 0 bases and J 15 bases, with 12 bases left between them. This CDR3 is built from 13 residues. Germline CDR1 reads SNHLY; CDR2 reads FYNNEI. Here the CDR3 DNA reads TGTGCCAGCAGTGAAGCACGGCAGGGGTACCTCCACTTT. Its protein product is CASSEARQGYLHF. The complete variable domain, with remaining parts taken from reference TRBV2 and TRBJ1-6, reads EPEVTQTPSHQVTQMGQEVILRCVPISNHLYFYWYRQILGQKVEFLVSFYNNEISEKSEIFDDQFSVERPDGSNFTLKIRSTKLEDSAMYFCASSEARQGYLHFGNGTRLTVT.

This sequence joins TRBV7-2 and TRBJ2-1; no clear D. CDR1 and CDR2 from the germline V gene are SGHTA and FQGNSA. V was clipped by 5 bases and J by 8 bases, with 13 bases between them. The CDR3 is 13 residues long. CDR3 DNA: TGTGCCAGCAGCCGATATAAGAGTGATGAGCAGTTCTTC. This translates into CASSRYKSDEQFF.

V and J are TRBV30 and TRBJ1-2; D may be TRBD1 (5 bases). Germline CDR1 reads GTSNPN; CDR2 reads SVGIG (reference sequence). Trimming stripped 8 bases from V and 11 bases from J, with 27 bases between. The CDR3 has 14 residues. CDR3 sequence (DNA): TGTGCCCACTCCAGGGAGGGGACGACCCTAAGGTACACCTTC. This gives the protein CAHSREGTTLRYTF.

The J gene is TRBJ2-3, the V gene TRBV7-9, with TRBD2 as a possible D gene (7 bases). This CDR3 has 17 residues. V gave up 4 bases and J gave up 3 bases, with 20 bases separating them. The germline gives CDR1 SEHNR, CDR2 FQNEAQ (reference sequence). CDR3 sequence reads: CASSYPGHLAGTDTQYF. CDR3 coding DNA: TGTGCCAGCAGCTATCCGGGACACTTAGCGGGTACAGATACGCAGTATTTT.

The V gene is TRBV11-2, the J gene TRBJ1-2; possibly TRBD1 for D (6 bases). CDR1 and CDR2 (germline): SGHAT, FQNNGV. V lost 0 bases and J lost 8, with 16 bases in between. The CDR3 runs 15 residues. The CDR3 DNA reads as TGTGCCAGCAGCTTAGAATTATGGACAGACCTCGGCTACACCTTC. Translating gives CASSLELWTDLGYTF. Looking up the rest from reference TRBV11-2 and TRBJ1-2 gives the full variable domain: EAGVAQSPRYKIIEKRQSVAFWCNPISGHATLYWYQQILGQGPKLLIQFQNNGVVDDSQLPKDRFSAERLKGVDSTLKIQPAKLEDSAVYLCASSLELWTDLGYTFGSGTRLTVV.

The chain links TRBV6-1 to TRBJ1-2; D is uncertain. CDR3 size: 15 residues. The germline V gene has CDR1 MNHNS and CDR2 SASEGT. Trimming left V 6 bases short and J 5 bases short, with 19 bases between. CDR3 sequence (DNA): TGTGCCAGCAGCCAACTCCCCGCGAGAGGATATGGCTACACCTTC. Protein: CASSQLPARGYGYTF.

V is TRBV5-1 and J is TRBJ2-7, with TRBD2 matching over 10 bases. Germline V lookup: CDR1 SGHRS, CDR2 YFSETQ. The V segment lost 1 base and the J segment 4 bases; nucleotides outside the gene matches: 5. This CDR3 has 15 residues. CDR3 residues: CASSLRLAGVYEQYF. CDR3 nucleotides: TGCGCCAGCAGCTTGAGGCTAGCGGGGGTTTACGAGCAGTACTTC.

This chain links TRBV7-9 with TRBJ1-1; D is unclear. The CDR3 runs 14 residues. Per germline, CDR1 SEHNR and CDR2 FQNEAQ (reference sequence). V lost 5 bases and J 5 bases, leaving 15 bases between the germline ends. Written as DNA, the CDR3 is TGTGCCAGCAGCCCAAAGGAGAAGATAACTGAAGCTTTCTTT. Translating gives CASSPKEKITEAFF.

The chain combines TRBV10-3 with TRBJ1-2; perhaps TRBD1 as D (5 bases). V was cut by 2 bases and J by 3 bases, with 13 bases left in between. This CDR3 comprises 15 residues. Germline V gives CDR1 ENHRY, CDR2 SYGVKD. For the CDR3, the DNA is TGTGCCATCAGTGAGCGAGACAGCCCTTACTATGGCTACACCTTC. Amino acid sequence: CAISERDSPYYGYTF.

Here the CDR3 DNA reads TGTGCCTGGAGTGTAACAGGGGCCGAGCAGTACTTC. This sequence encodes CAWSVTGAEQYF. The chain links TRBV30 to TRBJ2-7, with 7 bases identical to TRBD1. The V segment lost 0 bases and the J segment 6 bases; nucleotides outside the gene matches: 2. In germline, CDR1 is GTSNPN, CDR2 SVGIG (reference sequence). The CDR3 spans 12 residues.

The J gene is TRBJ1-2, the V gene TRBV15, with no clear D. Between the trimmed V and J ends, which lost 0 bases and 5 bases, there was a span of 7 bases. The CDR3 has 13 residues. From germline, CDR1 is LNHNV and CDR2 YYDKDF (reference sequence). CDR3 in amino acids: CATSRDAVYGYTF. Here the CDR3 DNA reads TGTGCCACCAGCAGAGATGCAGTGTATGGCTACACCTTC.

This chain uses TRBV7-6 with TRBJ2-7, with 13 bases fitting TRBD2. Per the germline V gene, CDR1 is SGHVS and CDR2 is FNYEAQ. The CDR3 length is 15 residues. V was pared by 3 bases and J by 3 bases, with 2 bases of the junction left unmatched. In DNA form, the CDR3 reads TGTGCCAGCAGCTTTGGGACTAGCGGGAACTACGAGCAGTACTTC. The encoded protein is CASSFGTSGNYEQYF.

V usage is TRBV6-1 and J usage is TRBJ1-5; D is unclear. V was cut by 1 base and J by 2 bases, with 9 bases left in between. The CDR3 consists of 15 residues. Per the germline V gene, CDR1 is MNHNS and CDR2 is SASEGT. The CDR3 protein is CASSEVGGGNQPQHF. DNA for the CDR3: TGTGCCAGCAGTGAAGTAGGTGGAGGCAATCAGCCCCAGCATTTT.

The rearrangement joins TRBV5-1 to TRBJ2-7; 15 bases map to TRBD2. J lost 4 bases, V lost 4 bases, and 6 bases had no gene match. CDR1 and CDR2 (germline): SGHRS, YFSETQ. This CDR3 contains 16 residues. The CDR3 reads CASSGEGLAGGYEQYF. DNA of the CDR3: TGCGCCAGCAGCGGTGAGGGACTAGCGGGGGGATACGAGCAGTACTTC.

The rearrangement uses TRBV28 and TRBJ2-3, with a possible D match to TRBD2 (5 bases). CDR3 size: 15 residues. Trimming took off 2 bases at V and 2 bases at J, with 11 bases between the two ends. Per germline, CDR1 MDHEN and CDR2 SYDVKM. CDR3 loop: CASSLAGGLTDTQYF. Written as DNA, the CDR3 is TGTGCCAGCAGTTTAGCGGGTGGCCTCACAGATACGCAGTATTTT.

V usage is TRBV5-1 and J usage is TRBJ2-1; TRBD2 matches 12 bases. V trimming: 4 bases; J trimming: 7 bases; junction bases outside the gene matches: 9. Germline assignment: CDR1 SGHRS and CDR2 YFSETQ. There are 16 residues in the CDR3. This CDR3 reads CASSRASGRALNEQFF. The CDR3 DNA is TGCGCCAGCAGCAGAGCTAGCGGGAGGGCGCTTAATGAGCAGTTCTTC.

This chain connects TRBV6-5 to TRBJ2-2, with 11 nucleotides matching TRBD2. The CDR3 has 16 residues. CDR1 MNHEY and CDR2 SVGAGI come from the germline V gene. V lost 4 bases to trimming and J lost 2 bases; unmatched junction nucleotides: 3. In DNA, the CDR3 is TGTGCCAGCAGTTTCCTAGCGGGGGGAAACACCGGGGAGCTGTTTTTT. Translated, it gives CASSFLAGGNTGELFF.